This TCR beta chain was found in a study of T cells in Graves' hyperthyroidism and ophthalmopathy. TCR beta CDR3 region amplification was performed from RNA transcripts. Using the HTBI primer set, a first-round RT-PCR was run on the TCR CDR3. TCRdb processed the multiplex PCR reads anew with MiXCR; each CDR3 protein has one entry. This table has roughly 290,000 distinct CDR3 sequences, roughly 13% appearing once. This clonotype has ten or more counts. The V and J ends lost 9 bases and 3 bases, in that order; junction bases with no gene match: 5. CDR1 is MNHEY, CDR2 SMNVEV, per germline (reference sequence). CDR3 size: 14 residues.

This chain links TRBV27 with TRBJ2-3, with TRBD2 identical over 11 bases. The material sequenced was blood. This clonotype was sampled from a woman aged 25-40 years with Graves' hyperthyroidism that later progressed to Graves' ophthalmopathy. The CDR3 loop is CASCGLAGTDTQYF. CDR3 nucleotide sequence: TGTGCCAGTTGTGGACTAGCGGGTACAGATACGCAGTATTTT.